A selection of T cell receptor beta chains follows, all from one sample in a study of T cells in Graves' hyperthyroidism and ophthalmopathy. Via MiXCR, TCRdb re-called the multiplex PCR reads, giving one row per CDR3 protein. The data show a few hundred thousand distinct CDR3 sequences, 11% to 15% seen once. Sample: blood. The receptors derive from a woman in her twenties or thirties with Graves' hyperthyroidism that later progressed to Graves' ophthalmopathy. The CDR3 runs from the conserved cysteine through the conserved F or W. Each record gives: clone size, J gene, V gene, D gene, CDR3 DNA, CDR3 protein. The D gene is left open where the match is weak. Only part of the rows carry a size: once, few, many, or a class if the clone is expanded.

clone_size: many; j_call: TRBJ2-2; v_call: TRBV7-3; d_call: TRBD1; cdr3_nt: TGTGCCAGCAGCCCGGGACAGGGGACCGGGGAGCTGTTTTTT; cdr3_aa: CASSPGQGTGELFF
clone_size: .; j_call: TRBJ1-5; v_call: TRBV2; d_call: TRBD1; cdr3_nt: TGTGCCAGCAGTTTCCAAGGGGGGACAGGGCCTGGGATGCCCCAGCATTTT; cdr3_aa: CASSFQGGTGPGMPQHF
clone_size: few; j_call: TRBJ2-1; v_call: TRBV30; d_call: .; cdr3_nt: TGTGCCTCCCCAAGGAGCTCCTACAATGAGCAGTTCTTC; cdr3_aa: CASPRSSYNEQFF
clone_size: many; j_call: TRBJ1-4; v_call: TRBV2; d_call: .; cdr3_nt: TGTGCCAGTACAGGACCAGCAACTAATGAAAAACTGTTTTTT; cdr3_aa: CASTGPATNEKLFF
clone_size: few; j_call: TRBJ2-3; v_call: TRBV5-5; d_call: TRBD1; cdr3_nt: TGTGCCAGCTTGCAGAACCTGTGGTGGACAGGGGGCACAGATACGCAGTATTTT; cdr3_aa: CASLQNLWWTGGTDTQYF
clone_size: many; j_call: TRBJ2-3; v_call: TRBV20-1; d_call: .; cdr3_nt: TGCAGTGCTAGCCTCGACCCAGATACGCAGTATTTT; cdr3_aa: CSASLDPDTQYF
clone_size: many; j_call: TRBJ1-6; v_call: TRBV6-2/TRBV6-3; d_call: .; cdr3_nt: TGTGCCAGCAGTTACTCCCGGACCCTCCACTTT; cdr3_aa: CASSYSRTLHF
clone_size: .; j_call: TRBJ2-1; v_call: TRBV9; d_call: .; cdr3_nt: TGTGCCAGCAGCGTAGCGGCCAACAATGAGCAGTTCTTC; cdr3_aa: CASSVAANNEQFF
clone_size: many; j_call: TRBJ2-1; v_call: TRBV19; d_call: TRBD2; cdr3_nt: TGTGCCAGTAGTCTTAGCGGGAGCGACTACTACAATGAGCAGTTCTTC; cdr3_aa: CASSLSGSDYYNEQFF
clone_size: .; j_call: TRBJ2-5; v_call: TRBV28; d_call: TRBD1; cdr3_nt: TGTGCCAGCAGCGACAGGGGGCTAAAGACCCAGTACTTC; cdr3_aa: CASSDRGLKTQYF
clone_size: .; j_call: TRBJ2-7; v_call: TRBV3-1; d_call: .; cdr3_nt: TGTGCCAGCAGCCAATCGTCTCTAGGTAACGAGCAGTACTTC; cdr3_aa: CASSQSSLGNEQYF
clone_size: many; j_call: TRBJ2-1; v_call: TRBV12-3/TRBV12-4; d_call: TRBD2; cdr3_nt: TGTGCCAGCAGTACCTCGACTAGCCCCTCCTACAATGAGCAGTTCTTC; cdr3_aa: CASSTSTSPSYNEQFF
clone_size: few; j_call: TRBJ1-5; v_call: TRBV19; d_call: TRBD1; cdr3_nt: TGTGCCAGTACCGGGACAGGCAAATATCAGCCCCAGCATTTT; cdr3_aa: CASTGTGKYQPQHF
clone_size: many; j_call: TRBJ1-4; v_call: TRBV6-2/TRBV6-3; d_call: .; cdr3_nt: TGTGCCAGCAGTTACGAGGGCAGAGTTGCAACTAATGAAAAACTGTTTTTT; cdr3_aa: CASSYEGRVATNEKLFF
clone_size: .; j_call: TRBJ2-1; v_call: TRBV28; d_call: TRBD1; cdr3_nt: TGTGCCAGCAGACTCCGGACAGGAAATTACAATGAGCAGTTCTTC; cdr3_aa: CASRLRTGNYNEQFF
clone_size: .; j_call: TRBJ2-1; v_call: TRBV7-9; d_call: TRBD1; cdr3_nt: TGTGCCAGCAGCCCTGGGACAGGGACCTCCTACAATGAGCAGTTCTTC; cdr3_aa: CASSPGTGTSYNEQFF
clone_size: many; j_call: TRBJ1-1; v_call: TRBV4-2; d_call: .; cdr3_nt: TGTGCCAGCAGCCCGGGGTTGAGCACTGAAGCTTTCTTT; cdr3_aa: CASSPGLSTEAFF
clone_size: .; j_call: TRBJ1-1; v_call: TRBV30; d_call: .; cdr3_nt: TGTGCCTGGAGTGTACAGATCACTGAAGCTTTCTTT; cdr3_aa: CAWSVQITEAFF
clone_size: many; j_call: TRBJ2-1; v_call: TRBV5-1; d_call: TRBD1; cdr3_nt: TGCGCCAGCAGCTTGGGGGACAGGGTCAATGAGCAGTTCTTC; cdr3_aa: CASSLGDRVNEQFF
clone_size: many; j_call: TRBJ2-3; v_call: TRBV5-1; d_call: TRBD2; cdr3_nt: TGCGCCAGCAGCGCTAGCGGGAGCTCAGATACGCAGTATTTT; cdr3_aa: CASSASGSSDTQYF
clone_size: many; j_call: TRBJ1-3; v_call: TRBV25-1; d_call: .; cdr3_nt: TGTGCCAGCAGTGATAGGAGACTACTCTCTGGAAACACCATATATTTT; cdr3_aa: CASSDRRLLSGNTIYF
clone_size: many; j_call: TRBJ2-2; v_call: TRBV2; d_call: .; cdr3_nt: TGTGCCAGCAGCGCAGCCGGGGAGCTGTTTTTT; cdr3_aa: CASSAAGELFF
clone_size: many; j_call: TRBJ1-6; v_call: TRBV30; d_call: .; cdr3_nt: TGTGCCTGGAAACAAGGCCTGAATTCACCCCTCCACTTT; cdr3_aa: CAWKQGLNSPLHF
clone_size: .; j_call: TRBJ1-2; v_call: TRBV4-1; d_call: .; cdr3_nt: TGCGCCAGCAGCCAAGAATGGGGTAACTATGGCTACACCTTC; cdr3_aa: CASSQEWGNYGYTF
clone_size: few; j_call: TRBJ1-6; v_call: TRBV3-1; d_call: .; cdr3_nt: TGTGCCAGCAGCCCCGGGGGGACCGTCTCCTATAATTCACCCCTCCACTTT; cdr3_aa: CASSPGGTVSYNSPLHF
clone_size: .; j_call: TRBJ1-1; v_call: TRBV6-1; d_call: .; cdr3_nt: TGTGCCAGCACCTCGGGGGGGGCAACTGAAGCTTTCTTT; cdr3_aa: CASTSGGATEAFF
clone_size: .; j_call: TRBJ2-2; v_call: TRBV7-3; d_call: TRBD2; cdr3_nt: TGTGCCAGCAGCACTCCTCACGGAGGGGGGCTAGCGGGTCCCCGGGAGCTGTTTTTT; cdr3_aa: CASSTPHGGGLAGPRELFF
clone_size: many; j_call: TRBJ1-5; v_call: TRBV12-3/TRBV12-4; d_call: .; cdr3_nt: TGTGCCAGCAGTTCCAGGAGTAGCAATCAGCCCCAGCATTTT; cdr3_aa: CASSSRSSNQPQHF
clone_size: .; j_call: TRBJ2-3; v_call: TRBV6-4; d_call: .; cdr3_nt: TGTGCCAGCAGTGACCCCGGGGCCCCTCCAGATACGCAGTATTTT; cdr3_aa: CASSDPGAPPDTQYF
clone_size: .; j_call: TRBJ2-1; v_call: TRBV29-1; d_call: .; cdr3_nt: TGCAGCGTTGAGGGGGAGACCCAGTTCTTC; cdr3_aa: CSVEGETQFF
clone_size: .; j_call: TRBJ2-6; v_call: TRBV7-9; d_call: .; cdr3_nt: TGTGCCAGCAGCTTAGCGGGTCCTGGGGCCAACGTCCTGACTTTC; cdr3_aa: CASSLAGPGANVLTF
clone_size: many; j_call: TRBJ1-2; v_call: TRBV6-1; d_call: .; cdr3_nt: TGTGCCAGCAGTCACGGGGAGAATGGCTACACCTTC; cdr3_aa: CASSHGENGYTF